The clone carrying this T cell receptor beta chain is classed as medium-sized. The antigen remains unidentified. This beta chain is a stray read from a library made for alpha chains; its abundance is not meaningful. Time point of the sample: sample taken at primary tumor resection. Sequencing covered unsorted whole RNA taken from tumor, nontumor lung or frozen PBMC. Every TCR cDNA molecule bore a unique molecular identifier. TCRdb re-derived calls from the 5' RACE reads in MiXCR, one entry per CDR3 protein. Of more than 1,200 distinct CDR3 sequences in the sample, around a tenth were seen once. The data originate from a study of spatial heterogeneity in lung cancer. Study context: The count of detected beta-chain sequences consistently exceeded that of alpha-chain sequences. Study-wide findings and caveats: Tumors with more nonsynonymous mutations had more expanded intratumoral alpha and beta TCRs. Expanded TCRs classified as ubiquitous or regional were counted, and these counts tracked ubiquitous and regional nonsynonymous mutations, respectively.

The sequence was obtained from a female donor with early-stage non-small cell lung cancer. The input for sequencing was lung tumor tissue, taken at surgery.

In nucleotides, the CDR3 is TGTGCCAGCAGCTCAGGGGGATCCAATTCACCCCTCCACTTT. It translates to CASSSGGSNSPLHF. The V call is TRBV7-3, the J call TRBJ1-6, with 7 bases lining up with TRBD1. V lost 4 bases to trimming and J lost 7 bases; unmatched junction nucleotides: 4. Germline assignment: CDR1 SGHTA and CDR2 FQGTGA. The CDR3 totals 14 residues.